The table lists the clone carrying this T cell receptor beta chain with a few counts. What it recognizes is unknown. The sample is drawn from a study of beta chain features in type 1 diabetes. Every bit of the isolated RNA underwent reverse transcription, so sequencing read expressed TCRB transcripts. The method was immunoSEQ multiplex PCR; TCRdb's version includes in-frame clones alone and lacks a portion of them. The data show around 180,000 clones, with less than 15% seen just once and roughly 0.56% held by the top ten. Study-wide points: Type 1 diabetes patients had moderately but significantly shorter TCRB CDR3s in all four CD4+ subsets. Diminished insertions and augmented deletions at VDJ junctions characterized type 1 diabetes patients. TCRB rearrangement may or may not be influenced by HLA type; here this remained unresolved.

The sequenced sample was central memory CD4+ T cells from blood. This clonotype originated in a woman aged 18-29 years in good health.

The CDR3: CASSPTGIEKLFF. CDR3 DNA: TGTGCCAGCTCACCAACAGGGATCGAAAAACTGTTTTTT. This chain uses TRBV18 with TRBJ1-4, with D possibly TRBD1 on 6 matching bases. Germline lookup yields CDR1 KGHSH and CDR2 LQKENI. V shed 2 bases and J shed 8 bases, with 9 bases lying between them. CDR3 length: 13 amino acids.